This T cell receptor (beta chain) was sequenced during a study of CD4 T cells in relation to SARS-CoV-2 and coronaviruses. Study as a whole: The negative reference was HIV-1 Nef peptide pool or peptide-free culture.

CDR3 size: 16 residues. Deletions cut 7 bases from V and 2 bases from J, with 17 bases between. From germline, CDR1 is KGHDR and CDR2 SFDVKD. The unexposed donors gave CD4+ T cells in 2011-2018, prior to COVID-19. Isolation of CD4+ T cells took place after less than twelve days in culture. Some clones are missing from TCRdb's copy, which holds only in-frame ones; the method was immunoSEQ multiplex PCR. The sample consists of about 20,000 clones, roughly 80% of them appearing once. Comment on this clone: Antigen: not known.

The V call is TRBV24-1, the J call TRBJ2-1; no reliable D call. The sequencing input was CD4+ T cells from PBMCs, cultured in vitro. The TCR sequence derives from a human donor in good health. For the CDR3, the DNA is TGTGCCACCAGCCCAAGGAAAGCAGGAACCTACAATGAGCAGTTCTTC. Encoded protein: CATSPRKAGTYNEQFF.